Following are 5 T cell receptor beta chains from one sample sequenced in a study of cytomegalovirus exposure and HLA in healthy donors. Amplification used 60 Vbeta primers and 13 Jbeta primers. Sequenced by immunoSEQ multiplex PCR; TCRdb stores in-frame clones only, minus some. The data hold roughly 180,000 clones, with roughly 80% observed a single time. Sequences were obtained from PBMCs. The receptors derive from a woman aged 45-65 years in good health and CMV-seropositive.

The chain joins TRBV6-1 to TRBJ1-1; 7 bases agree with TRBD1. V lost 0 bases and J lost 4; bases outside the gene matches: 14. The CDR3 is 18 residues long. Per the germline V gene, CDR1 is MNHNS and CDR2 is SASEGT. In DNA form, the CDR3 reads TGTGCCAGCAGTGAAGCGTCCCAAGAAAGGGGGCATGGCACTGAAGCTTTCTTT. Protein: CASSEASQERGHGTEAFF.

The chain is built from TRBV5-1 and TRBJ2-2; 8 bases are a match to TRBD1. The V gene's germline CDR1 is SGHRS and CDR2 YFSETQ. The CDR3 extends over 16 amino acids. The V segment lost 5 bases and the J segment 4 bases; nucleotides outside the gene matches: 10. CDR3 residues: CASSQRTGTGTGELFF. As DNA, the CDR3 is TGCGCCAGCAGTCAGCGGACAGGGACGGGCACCGGGGAGCTGTTTTTT.

V usage is TRBV7-9 and J usage is TRBJ1-2, with a possible D match to TRBD1 (6 bases). The germline V and J ends were trimmed by 2 bases and 4 bases, with 20 bases remaining between them. This CDR3 is 17 amino acids long. The V gene's germline CDR1 is SEHNR and CDR2 FQNEAQ (reference sequence). The CDR3 reads CASSLKEPGHQSYGYTF. CDR3 DNA: TGTGCCAGCAGCTTAAAGGAGCCGGGACACCAATCCTATGGCTACACCTTC. Full variable domain (missing parts from reference TRBV7-9 and TRBJ1-2): DTGVSQNPRHKITKRGQNVTFRCDPISEHNRLYWYRQTLGQGPEFLTYFQNEAQLEKSRLLSDRFSAERPKGSFSTLEIQRTEQGDSAMYLCASSLKEPGHQSYGYTFGSGTRLTVV.

V usage is TRBV12-5 and J usage is TRBJ1-2; the match to TRBD1 covers 9 bases. With V trimmed by 0 bases and J by 3 bases, 17 bases remained unmatched. Germline assignment: CDR1 LGHNT and CDR2 FRNRAP. The CDR3 is 20 amino acids. CDR3 DNA: TGTGCTAGTGGTTTGGTACCAAAGGGGACAGGGAATAATATCGACTATGGCTACACCTTC. Amino acids: CASGLVPKGTGNNIDYGYTF.

CDR3 bases: TGTGCCAGCAGTTACTCACGGGGCTATGGCTACACCTTC. Residues: CASSYSRGYGYTF. V gene TRBV6-5 combines with J gene TRBJ1-2; the D is unclear. Germline V gives CDR1 MNHEY, CDR2 SVGAGI. With 0 bases removed from V and 4 bases from J, the gap between germline ends came to 6 bases. The CDR3 is 13 amino acids.